Listed here are 21 T cell receptor beta chains from one sample, sequenced in a study of cytomegalovirus exposure and HLA in healthy donors. PCR amplification relied on 60 Vbeta primers (plus 13 Jbeta primers). Some clones are missing from TCRdb's copy, which holds only in-frame ones; the method was immunoSEQ multiplex PCR. The table shows 150,000 to 200,000 clones, with about three quarters occurring only once. The sequencing sample was made of PBMCs. The receptors derive from a man aged 35-49 years in good health and CMV-seropositive.

With respect to this clone: Other DNA sequences from this sample encode an identical CDR3 as well. The chain carries TRBV5-1 and TRBJ1-5; no clear D gene. V lost 0 bases and J lost 2, with 6 bases in between. CDR1 is SGHRS and CDR2 is YFSETQ in the germline V gene. CDR3 length equals 14 residues. The CDR3 nucleotides are TGCGCCAGCAGCTTGGACGGGGGCAATCAGCCCCAGCATTTT. This sequence encodes CASSLDGGNQPQHF.

The genes are TRBV5-1 and TRBJ2-2, with D hard to call. Germline CDR1 reads SGHRS; CDR2 reads YFSETQ. The V gene lost 4 bases and the J gene lost 4 bases, with 11 bases spanning the gap. This CDR3 spans 14 amino acids. This chain's CDR3 is CASSPLRFTGELFF. CDR3 DNA sequence: TGCGCCAGCAGCCCATTGAGGTTCACCGGGGAGCTGTTTTTT.

As to this clone: This specimen includes other DNA sequences encoding the same CDR3. V gene TRBV6-6 combines with J gene TRBJ1-4, with D possibly being TRBD1 (5 bases). This CDR3 has 15 amino acids. V was clipped by 2 bases and J by 0 bases, with 7 bases between them. The germline CDR1 and CDR2 sequences are MNHNY and SVGAGI (reference sequence). CDR3 residues: CASSYVQATNEKLFF. Here the CDR3 DNA reads TGTGCCAGCAGTTACGTACAGGCAACTAATGAAAAACTGTTTTTT.

This sequence joins TRBV10-1 and TRBJ2-3; TRBD1 is a possible D gene (6 bases). Germline CDR1 WNHNN, CDR2 SYGVQD (reference sequence). The CDR3 is made up of 15 amino acids. Trimming left V 5 bases short and J 5 bases short, with 17 bases between. The CDR3 sequence is CASSYGTSLIDTQYF. The CDR3 DNA reads TGCGCCAGCAGTTACGGGACATCACTCATAGATACGCAGTATTTT.

The chain uses TRBV4-1 and TRBJ2-3; D unclear. V was cut by 0 bases and J by 1 base, with 11 bases left in between. This CDR3 spans 16 amino acids. Looked up from germline, CDR1 is MGHRA and CDR2 is YSYEKL. In nucleotides, the CDR3 is TGCGCCAGCAGCCAAGAGATGAGCCTTGGCACAGATACGCAGTATTTT. Translated: CASSQEMSLGTDTQYF.

The chain recombines TRBV2 with TRBJ2-3; the match to TRBD1 covers 10 bases. The trim removed 5 bases at V and 9 bases at J, leaving 14 bases unmatched. Germline V gene data show CDR1 as SNHLY and CDR2 as FYNNEI. This CDR3 has 16 residues. The CDR3 nucleotides are TGTGCCAGCAGTCCGACAGGGGGCCAGCTACTAGGGACGCAGTATTTT. This sequence encodes CASSPTGGQLLGTQYF.

The chain has TRBV10-3 and TRBJ2-1; D is perhaps TRBD2 (6 bases). Deletions cut 8 bases from V and 5 bases from J, with 16 bases between. The CDR3 sequence is 14 residues long. Germline CDR1 and CDR2: ENHRY and SYGVKD. CDR3 DNA: TGTGCCATCGGATTCGCGGGACCAGACAATGAGCAGTTCTTC. Its translation is CAIGFAGPDNEQFF.

This clone was picked up a small number of times. This chain uses TRBV19 with TRBJ2-2; possibly TRBD1 for D (6 bases). The V gene lost 7 bases and the J gene lost 5 bases, with 20 bases spanning the gap. Germline CDR1 and CDR2: LNHDA and SQIVND (reference sequence). The CDR3 covers 16 residues. The DNA for the CDR3 is TGTGCCAGTACGGATGAATACAGGGTCAGAACCGGGGAGCTGTTTTTT. Its protein is CASTDEYRVRTGELFF.

The CDR3: CASSIQGRRSPSGNTIYF. CDR3 coding DNA: TGCGCCAGCAGCATTCAGGGGCGCAGGAGCCCCTCTGGAAACACCATATATTTT. V is TRBV4-1 and J is TRBJ1-3; perhaps TRBD1 as D (6 bases). This CDR3 is built from 18 residues. V was pared by 5 bases and J by 0 bases, with 20 bases between. The germline V gene encodes CDR1 MGHRA and CDR2 YSYEKL.

J is TRBJ1-6 and V is TRBV12-2; TRBD1 is taken as the D call from the table, unchecked against the DNA. TRBV12-2 is a recognized pseudogene. The CDR3 is 15 residues long. This CDR3 reads CASRLGQGAHSPLHF. CDR3 DNA sequence: TGTGCAAGTCGCTTAGGGCAGGGGGCCCATTCACCCCTCCATTTT.

The chain employs TRBV5-1 and TRBJ2-5; TRBD2 agrees at 10 bases. CDR1 SGHRS and CDR2 YFSETQ come from the germline V gene. CDR3 length: 17 amino acids. J was trimmed by 5 bases and V by 0 bases; bases with no gene match: 10. The DNA of the CDR3 is TGCGCCAGCAGCTTGGAGCGGGGGGGGAGAGCGGCTGAGACCCAGTACTTC. This sequence encodes CASSLERGGRAAETQYF.

The rearrangement links TRBV27 to TRBJ2-5, with D possibly matching TRBD1 (5 bases). Germline assignment: CDR1 MNHEY and CDR2 SMNVEV (reference sequence). The V end lost 3 bases, the J end lost 5 bases, and 7 bases lay between the germline ends. The CDR3 runs to 12 residues. CDR3 DNA: TGTGCCAGCAGTTTGAAGGGGGAGACCCAGTACTTC. This codes for CASSLKGETQYF.

The rearrangement uses TRBV4-1 and TRBJ2-7, with 7 positions matching TRBD2. V was clipped by 0 bases and J by 0 bases; unmatched bases: 5. CDR3 size: 16 residues. The germline gives CDR1 MGHRA, CDR2 YSYEKL. The CDR3 is CASSQDQGGSSYEQYF. In nucleotides, the CDR3 is TGCGCCAGCAGCCAAGATCAGGGCGGGAGCTCCTACGAGCAGTACTTC.

J is TRBJ1-4 and V is TRBV5-1; tentatively, D is TRBD1 (6 bases). The V end lost 0 bases, the J end lost 6 bases, and 12 bases lay between the germline ends. From germline, CDR1 is SGHRS and CDR2 YFSETQ. This CDR3 comprises 15 residues. The CDR3 DNA is TGCGCCAGCAGCTTGGTTTCAGGGGTCTATGAAAAACTGTTTTTT. The encoded protein is CASSLVSGVYEKLFF.

As DNA, the CDR3 is TGTGCCAGCAGTTTCTATGACAGGGGAATGAACACTGAAGCTTTCTTT. Translation: CASSFYDRGMNTEAFF. J is TRBJ1-1 and V is TRBV28, with 8 bases identical to TRBD1. The ends lost 3 bases at V and 0 bases at J; junction bases unmatched: 6. CDR3 length equals 16 residues. Germline lookup yields CDR1 MDHEN and CDR2 SYDVKM.

The rearrangement joins TRBV5-1 to TRBJ2-5, with D possibly matching TRBD1 (7 bases). The germline V gene has CDR1 SGHRS and CDR2 YFSETQ. The CDR3 has 15 residues. The V end was cut by 0 bases, the J end by 2 bases, with 11 bases between. The CDR3 nucleotides read TGCGCCAGCAGCTTGGCGGGGGACAGACAAGAGACCCAGTACTTC. Residues: CASSLAGDRQETQYF.

The chain is built from TRBV5-1 and TRBJ2-1; tentatively, D is TRBD2 (6 bases). V lost 2 bases and J lost 5, with 11 bases in between. The germline V gene encodes CDR1 SGHRS and CDR2 YFSETQ. This CDR3 comprises 14 residues. CDR3 amino acids: CASSLFSGDNEQFF. DNA of the CDR3: TGCGCCAGCAGCTTATTCTCGGGGGACAATGAGCAGTTCTTC.

This chain connects TRBV2 to TRBJ1-2, with D hard to call. The CDR3 loop spans 12 amino acids. In germline, CDR1 is SNHLY, CDR2 FYNNEI. V gave up 7 bases and J gave up 3 bases, with 9 bases separating them. The CDR3 sequence: CASTNYYYGYTF. The CDR3 bases are TGTGCCAGCACCAACTATTACTATGGCTACACCTTC.

The J gene is TRBJ1-2, the V gene TRBV10-3; TRBD1 aligns across 11 bases. J gave up 9 bases and V 7 bases, and 7 bases lay outside the gene matches. The CDR3 totals 13 residues. The germline CDR1 and CDR2 sequences are ENHRY and SYGVKD. The CDR3 DNA follows: TGTGCCATCAACCAGGGACAGGGGGAAAGCTACACCTTC. Translation gives CAINQGQGESYTF.

The chain is built from TRBV11-3 and TRBJ2-1; 8 bases are shared with TRBD2. Germline CDR1 SGHNT, CDR2 YENEEA. The CDR3 has 14 residues. Trimming removed 4 bases from V and 9 bases from J; junction bases left unmatched: 8. CDR3 protein: CASSSAGDPSEQFF. The CDR3 nucleotides read TGTGCCAGCAGCTCAGCGGGAGATCCCAGTGAGCAGTTCTTC.

This chain joins TRBV2 and TRBJ2-1; 13 bases agree with TRBD2. The CDR3 has 15 amino acids. Germline CDR1 reads SNHLY; CDR2 reads FYNNEI. V shed 6 bases and J 7 bases; nucleotides not matched to a gene: 6. The CDR3 DNA sequence: TGTGCCAGCAGAATCGGACTAGCGGGAGAAAATGAGCAGTTCTTC. It translates to CASRIGLAGENEQFF.